This TCR beta chain is from a study of regulatory T cells in long-lasting Graves disease. Overall study results and limits: When disease was persistent, TRBV28, TRBJ1-2 and TRBJ2-5 were the favored segments. Newly diagnosed Graves' patients exceeded persistent ones in TCR diversity.

This clonotype was observed a handful of times. Its matching antigen is unknown. The time point here: persistent/refractory GD, antithyroid drugs over 5 years with positive TRAb. From RNA extracted from PBMCs, the TCR library was made. HTBI primers from iRepertoire and Arm-PCR of CDR3 regions yielded the TCR beta libraries. TCRdb reprocessed the multiplex PCR reads via MiXCR and lists one record per CDR3 protein. The repertoire holds a few hundred thousand distinct CDR3 sequences, roughly a fifth seen once, with about 13% in the top ten. This CDR3 comprises 12 residues. Germline CDR1 is SQVTM and CDR2 is ANQGSEA. The V gene lost 2 bases and the J gene lost 1 base, with 3 bases spanning the gap.

The chain carries TRBV29-1 and TRBJ2-4; D not certain. The clonotype was recovered from a female donor with Graves disease. The specimen was peripheral blood mononuclear cells (PBMCs), collected when the disease was refractory, from a patient treated with antithyroid drugs. This chain's CDR3 is CSVEQAKNIQYF. The CDR3 DNA sequence: TGCAGCGTTGAACAGGCCAAAAACATTCAGTACTTC.